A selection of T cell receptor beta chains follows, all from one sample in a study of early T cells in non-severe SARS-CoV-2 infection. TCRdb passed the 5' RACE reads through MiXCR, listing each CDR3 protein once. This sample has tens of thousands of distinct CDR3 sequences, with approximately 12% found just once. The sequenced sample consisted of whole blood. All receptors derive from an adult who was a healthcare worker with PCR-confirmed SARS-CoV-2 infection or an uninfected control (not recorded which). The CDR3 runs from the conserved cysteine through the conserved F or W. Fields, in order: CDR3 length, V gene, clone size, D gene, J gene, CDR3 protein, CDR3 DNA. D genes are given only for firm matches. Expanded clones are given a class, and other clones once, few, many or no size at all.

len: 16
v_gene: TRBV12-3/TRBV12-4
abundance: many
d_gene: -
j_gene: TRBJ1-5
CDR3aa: CASSLALGGASQPQHF
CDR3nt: TGTGCCAGCAGTTTAGCGCTGGGGGGCGCTTCTCAGCCCCAGCATTTT

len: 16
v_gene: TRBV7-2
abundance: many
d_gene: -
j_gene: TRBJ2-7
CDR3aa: CASSPDRGSGTYEQYF
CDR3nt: TGTGCCAGCAGCCCAGATCGGGGTTCGGGGACCTACGAGCAGTACTTC

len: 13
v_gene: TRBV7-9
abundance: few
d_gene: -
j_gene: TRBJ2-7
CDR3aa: CASSLARGPEQYF
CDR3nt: TGTGCCAGCAGCTTAGCGCGGGGTCCCGAGCAGTACTTC

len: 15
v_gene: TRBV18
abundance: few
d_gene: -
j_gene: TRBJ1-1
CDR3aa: CASSPIQELNTEAFF
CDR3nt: TGTGCCAGCTCACCCATACAGGAACTGAACACTGAAGCTTTCTTT

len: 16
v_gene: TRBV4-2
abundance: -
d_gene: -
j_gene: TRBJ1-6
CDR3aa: CVSSQQNDYYNSPLHF
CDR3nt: TGTGTCAGCAGCCAGCAGAACGATTATTATAATTCACCCCTCCACTTT

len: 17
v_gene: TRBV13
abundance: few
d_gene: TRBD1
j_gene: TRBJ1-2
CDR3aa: CASSLRSTGGGNYGYTF
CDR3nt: TGTGCCAGCAGCTTACGCTCGACAGGGGGAGGGAACTATGGCTACACCTTC

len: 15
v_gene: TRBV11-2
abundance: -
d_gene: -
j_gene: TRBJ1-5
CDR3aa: CASSLAGRTNQPQHF
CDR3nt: TGTGCCAGCAGCTTAGCGGGCAGGACCAATCAGCCCCAGCATTTT

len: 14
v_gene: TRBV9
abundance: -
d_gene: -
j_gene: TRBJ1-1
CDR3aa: CASSPSPLNTEAFF
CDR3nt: TGTGCCAGCAGCCCAAGCCCTCTGAACACTGAAGCTTTCTTT

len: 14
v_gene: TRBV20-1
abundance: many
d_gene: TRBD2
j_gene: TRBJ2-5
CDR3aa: CSASGGTRQETQYF
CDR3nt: TGCAGTGCTAGCGGGGGGACGAGACAAGAGACCCAGTACTTC

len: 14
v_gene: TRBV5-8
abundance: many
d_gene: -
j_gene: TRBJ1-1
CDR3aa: CASSLLGRNTEAFF
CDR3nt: TGTGCCAGCAGCCTACTGGGACGGAACACTGAAGCTTTCTTT

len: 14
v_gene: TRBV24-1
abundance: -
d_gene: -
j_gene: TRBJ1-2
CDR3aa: CATRGVPFNYGYTF
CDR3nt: TGTGCCACCAGGGGGGTCCCATTTAACTATGGCTACACCTTC

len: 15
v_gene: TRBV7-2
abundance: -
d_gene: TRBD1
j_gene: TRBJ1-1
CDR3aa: CASSARQGAVTEAFF
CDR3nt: TGTGCCAGCAGTGCCCGACAGGGGGCGGTCACTGAAGCTTTCTTT

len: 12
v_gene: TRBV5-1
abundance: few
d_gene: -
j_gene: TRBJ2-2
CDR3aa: CASSYAGTGLFF
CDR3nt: TGCGCCAGCAGTTACGCCGGGACTGGGCTGTTTTTT

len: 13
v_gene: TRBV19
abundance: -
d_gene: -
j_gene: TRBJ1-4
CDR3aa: CASSRLKNEKLFF
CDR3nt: TGTGCCAGTAGCCGGCTCAAGAATGAAAAACTGTTTTTT

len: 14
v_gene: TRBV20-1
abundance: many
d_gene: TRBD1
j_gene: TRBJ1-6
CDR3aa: CSARTGGESSPLHF
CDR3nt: TGCAGTGCCCGGACAGGGGGCGAGAGTTCACCCCTCCACTTT

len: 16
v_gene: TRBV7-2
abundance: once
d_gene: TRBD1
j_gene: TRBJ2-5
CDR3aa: CASSSVATGVYETQYF
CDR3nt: TGTGCCAGCAGCTCAGTCGCGACAGGGGTTTACGAGACCCAGTACTTC

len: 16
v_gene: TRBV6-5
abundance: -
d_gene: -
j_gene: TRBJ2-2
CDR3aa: CASSYSRRSNTGELFF
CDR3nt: TGTGCCAGCAGTTACTCGAGGCGATCGAACACCGGGGAGCTGTTTTTT

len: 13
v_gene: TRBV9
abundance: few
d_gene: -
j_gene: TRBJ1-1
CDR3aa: CASSVGGYTEAFF
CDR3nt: TGTGCCAGCAGCGTAGGCGGGTACACTGAAGCTTTCTTT

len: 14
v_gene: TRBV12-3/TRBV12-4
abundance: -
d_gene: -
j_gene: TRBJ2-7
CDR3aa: CASRTGASSYEQYF
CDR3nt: TGTGCCAGCAGAACAGGCGCCAGCTCCTACGAGCAGTACTTC

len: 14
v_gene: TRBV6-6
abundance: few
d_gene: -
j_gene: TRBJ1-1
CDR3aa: CASSYRLGLSEAFF
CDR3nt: TGTGCCAGCAGTTACAGATTGGGATTGTCTGAAGCTTTCTTT

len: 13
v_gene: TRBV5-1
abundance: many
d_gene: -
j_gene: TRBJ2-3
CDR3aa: CASSFRVTDTQYF
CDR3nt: TGCGCCAGCAGCTTCAGGGTCACAGATACGCAGTATTTT

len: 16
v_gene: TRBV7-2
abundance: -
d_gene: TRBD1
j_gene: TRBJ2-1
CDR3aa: CASSVEGAFSYNEQFF
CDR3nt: TGTGCCAGCAGTGTTGAGGGGGCCTTTTCCTACAATGAGCAGTTCTTC

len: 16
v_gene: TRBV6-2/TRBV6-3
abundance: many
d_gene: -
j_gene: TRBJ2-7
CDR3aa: CASIYTSTGISYEQYF
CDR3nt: TGTGCCAGCATTTACACGTCCACCGGGATAAGCTACGAGCAGTACTTC

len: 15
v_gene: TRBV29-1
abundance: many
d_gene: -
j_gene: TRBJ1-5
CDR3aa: CSVGGPTNSNQPQHF
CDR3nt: TGCAGCGTTGGGGGTCCTACCAATAGCAATCAGCCCCAGCATTTT

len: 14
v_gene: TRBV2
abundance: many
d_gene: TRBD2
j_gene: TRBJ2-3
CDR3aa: CASRVAGGTDTQYF
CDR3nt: TGTGCCAGCAGGGTAGCGGGGGGCACAGATACGCAGTATTTT

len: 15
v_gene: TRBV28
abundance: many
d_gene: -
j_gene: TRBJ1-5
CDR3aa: CASRPTRGFNQPQHF
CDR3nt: TGTGCCAGCAGACCCACAAGGGGGTTCAATCAGCCCCAGCATTTT

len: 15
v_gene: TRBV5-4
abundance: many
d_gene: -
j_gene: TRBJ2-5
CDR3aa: CASSLAASAQETQYF
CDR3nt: TGTGCCAGCAGCTTGGCGGCTAGCGCCCAAGAGACCCAGTACTTC